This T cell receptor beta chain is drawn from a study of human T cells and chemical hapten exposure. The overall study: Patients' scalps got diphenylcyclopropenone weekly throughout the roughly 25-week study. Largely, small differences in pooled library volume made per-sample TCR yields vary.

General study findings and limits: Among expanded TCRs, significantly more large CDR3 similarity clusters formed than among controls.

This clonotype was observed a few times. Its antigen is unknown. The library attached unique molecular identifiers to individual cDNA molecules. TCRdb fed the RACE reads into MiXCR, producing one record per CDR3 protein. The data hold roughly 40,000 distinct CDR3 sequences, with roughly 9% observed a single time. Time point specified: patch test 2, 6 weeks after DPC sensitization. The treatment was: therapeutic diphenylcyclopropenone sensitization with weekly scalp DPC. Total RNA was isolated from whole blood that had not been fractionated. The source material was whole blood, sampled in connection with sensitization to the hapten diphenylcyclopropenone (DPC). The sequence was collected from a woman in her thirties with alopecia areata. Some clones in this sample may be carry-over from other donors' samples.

This CDR3 is CASSPTTVTDGELFF. The CDR3 nucleotides read TGTGCCAGCTCCCCTACCACGGTCACGGACGGGGAGCTGTTTTTT. The chain links TRBV18 to TRBJ2-2; D uncertain. The CDR3 runs to 15 residues. In germline, CDR1 is KGHSH, CDR2 LQKENI. Trimming stripped 6 bases from V and 7 bases from J, with 18 bases between. Drawing the rest from reference TRBV18 and TRBJ2-2, the complete variable domain is NAGVMQNPRHLVRRRGQEARLRCSPMKGHSHVYWYRQLPEEGLKFMVYLQKENIIDESGMPKERFSAEFPKEGPSILRIQQVVRGDSAAYFCASSPTTVTDGELFFGEGSRLTVL.